This is a list of T cell receptor beta chains from one sample in a study of T cell responses to AZD1222 COVID-19 vaccine. Using immunoSEQ multiplex PCR, the repertoire was profiled, and TCRdb retains in-frame clones only, with some absent. The sample includes 150,000 to 200,000 clones, 88% of them seen just once. The sample here was peripheral blood, taken 28 days after the second AZD1222 dose. The receptors here all came from an adult who received the AZD1222 COVID-19 vaccine. Both conserved end residues are trimmed from each CDR3. Size values are once, few and many counts, or a class for expanded clones, and some rows have none.

NA	TRBJ1-5	TRBV6-2/TRBV6-3	ASSTRQDNQPQH
NA	TRBJ1-3	TRBV6-5	ASSYSRPSSGNTIY
NA	TRBJ2-2	TRBV9	ASSVDAETGELF
NA	TRBJ1-5	TRBV2	ASSDRGLGNQPQH
NA	TRBJ2-7	TRBV4-3	ASSLNPGTSGTYEQY
NA	TRBJ2-5	TRBV30	AFTGTKGQETQY
NA	TRBJ1-6	TRBV6-4	ASSARTGPNSPLH
once	TRBJ1-2	TRBV7-2	ASSSPSTSIFGYT
NA	TRBJ2-7	TRBV27	ASSSNIPGLADYEQY
NA	TRBJ2-7	TRBV19	ASSWTSGYEQY
NA	TRBJ2-7	TRBV5-4	ASSLGLAGLTYEQY
NA	TRBJ2-7	TRBV6-5	ASRDSYEQY
NA	TRBJ2-3	TRBV30	AWSQKISGTSGTDTQY
NA	TRBJ1-1	TRBV2	ASSETGVNTEAF
few	TRBJ2-7	TRBV19	ASSLDFNGYEQY
NA	TRBJ2-6	TRBV28	ASSSGTDSGANVLT
NA	TRBJ2-7	TRBV19	ASRYGGSYEQY
NA	TRBJ2-3	TRBV12-5	ASGFASGGFTDTQY
few	TRBJ2-1	TRBV5-4	ASSLGGGNDVYEQF
NA	TRBJ1-1	TRBV28	ATVSHGGLTEAF
NA	TRBJ2-2	TRBV3-1/TRBV3-2	ASGTTGELF
NA	TRBJ2-1	TRBV24-1	ATGRDSGHNEQF
NA	TRBJ1-2	TRBV6-5	ASSYRGGGANYGYT
NA	TRBJ2-3	TRBV27	ASSLASGRLADTQY
NA	TRBJ1-5	TRBV19	ASSMFRGARGYGQPQH
NA	TRBJ2-7	TRBV6-5	ASSYLQASEQY
NA	TRBJ1-4	TRBV5-6	ASSFGTENEKLF
NA	TRBJ2-5	TRBV7-2	ASSGDAQETQY